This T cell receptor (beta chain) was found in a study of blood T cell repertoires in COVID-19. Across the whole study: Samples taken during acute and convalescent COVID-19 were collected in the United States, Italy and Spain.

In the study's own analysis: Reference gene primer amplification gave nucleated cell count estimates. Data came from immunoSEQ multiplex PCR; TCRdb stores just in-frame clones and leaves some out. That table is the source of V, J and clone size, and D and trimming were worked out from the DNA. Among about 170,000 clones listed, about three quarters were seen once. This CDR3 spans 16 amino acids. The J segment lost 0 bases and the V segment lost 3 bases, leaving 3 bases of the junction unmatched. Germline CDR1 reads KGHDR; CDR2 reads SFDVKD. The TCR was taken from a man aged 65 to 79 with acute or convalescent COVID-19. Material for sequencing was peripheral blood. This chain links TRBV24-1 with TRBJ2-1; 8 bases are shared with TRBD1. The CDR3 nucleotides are TGTGCCACCAGTGATCACACAGGGGGCTCCTACAATGAGCAGTTCTTC. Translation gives CATSDHTGGSYNEQFF.